The T cell receptor beta chain described here comes from a study of blood T cells in healthy people across ages. About the study: T cells yielded about one barcoded beta molecule per two cells through template switching.

Researchers report isolating at least 6.5 million PBMCs per sample. Study-wide points: While age rose, TCR beta diversity per million T cells dropped in a roughly linear way.

The V gene's germline CDR1 is SGHTA and CDR2 FQGTGA. This CDR3 has 13 residues. About this clonotype itself: The antigen remains unidentified. This sequence may be a read error, since a much larger clone differs from it by one base.

A second about 6 to 12 cycle PCR used barcoded and J-beta primers. MiXCR, applied by TCRdb to the 5' RACE reads, yields one record per CDR3 protein. The table includes about 1,800,000 distinct CDR3 sequences, roughly 27% detected once. The sequencing sample was made of blood. This TCR came from a woman younger than 45 in good health. The rearrangement joins TRBV7-3 to TRBJ1-2; D remains ambiguous. CDR3 DNA: TGTACCAGCAGCTTGCAGCTTGCCTATGGCTACACCTTC. This gives the protein CTSSLQLAYGYTF.